This TCR beta chain came from a study of T cell repertoires in cytomegalovirus infection (dated by TCRdb to between 2017 and 2020). Describing the broader study: Donor HLA type was relevant to the analysis, as public TCR beta signatures indicated carriage of CMV infection together with the matching HLA type. Beyond this particular receptor, the publication reports: The ex vivo response was dominated by HLA-C-restricted CMV-specific TCR beta clonotypes, which also provided the single most frequent clonotype in two of eight donors. In both this cohort and an independent cohort of several hundred donors, the cumulative frequency of public TCR beta family members distinguished carriers of CMV infection plus the relevant HLA type.

With respect to this clonotype: What antigen it recognizes has not been identified. No clone much larger than this one lies a single base away; base qualities are absent.

Sequencing used an Illumina HiSeq 1500. TCRdb applied fastp at Q25 and MiXCR to the public reads, then kept only in-frame beta chains. Entries that share a CDR3 protein sequence are merged under the most common genes and DNA. The sample table contains nearly 550,000 distinct CDR3 sequences; only one count was recorded for approximately 15% of them. The ten biggest clones cover around 25% of the sample. What was sequenced was CD8+ T cells from PBMCs. The clonotype comes from a human donor in good health (CMV status not recorded). Some clones in this sample may be carry-over from other donors' samples.

The CDR3 corresponds to CSASPEKPGYEQYF. The DNA sequence is as follows: TGCAGTGCTAGCCCAGAGAAACCCGGCTACGAGCAGTACTTC. This chain joins TRBV20-1 to TRBJ2-7; the D gene cannot be named for sure. The V and J ends are trimmed by 3 bases and 3 bases, leaving 15 bases between them. Sequences DFQATT (CDR1) and SNEGSKA (CDR2) are obtained from the germline V gene (reference sequence). The CDR3 runs 14 amino acids, cysteine and phenylalanine included. Only the CDR3 portion is preserved as DNA: 42 bases, with reading frame beginning at the first base.